The rows below give T cell receptor delta chains drawn from one sample of a study of γδ T cells in repeated Plasmodium falciparum infection. TCRdb re-called clones from the multiplex PCR reads using CATT. This table has around 82,000 delta-chain clones, 1.4% to 1.5% appearing once. Material: gamma-delta T cells from blood. Receptors originate from a pool of human donors (malaria-infected and uninfected, not separated). Each CDR3 is given with its conserved first and last residue. A D gene is named only where the DNA matches it firmly. Clone sizes are shown as how often the clone was seen (once, few, many) or a class if it is expanded.

TRDJ1 | many | TRDV1 | TRDD3 | CALGSLRWGIPYTDKLIF | TGTGCTCTTGGGTCTCTACGGTGGGGGATCCCGTACACCGATAAACTCATCTTT
TRDJ2 | large | TRDV2 | - | CACDNVGIGTAQLFF | TGTGCCTGTGACAACGTGGGGATTGGTACAGCACAACTCTTCTTT
TRDJ1 | many | TRDV1 | TRDD3 | CALGVQAPREGYASDKLIF | TGTGCTCTTGGGGTTCAGGCCCCACGCGAGGGATACGCTTCCGATAAACTCATCTTT
TRDJ1 | many | TRDV1 | TRDD3 | CALGEKGLPREYWGTYTDKLIF | TGTGCTCTTGGGGAAAAAGGGCTTCCCAGGGAGTACTGGGGGACATACACCGATAAACTCATCTTT
TRDJ1 | many | TRDV2 | - | CACDGLMTDKLIF | TGTGCCTGTGACGGCCTAATGACCGATAAACTCATCTTT
TRDJ1 | many | TRDV1 | - | CALGELAYTDKLIF | TGTGCTCTTGGGGAACTTGCGTACACCGATAAACTCATCTTT
TRDJ3 | many | TRDV1 | TRDD3 | CALGEPLYWGISLWDTRQMFF | TGTGCTCTTGGGGAACCTCTCTACTGGGGGATAAGTCTGTGGGACACCCGACAGATGTTTTTC
TRDJ1 | many | TRDV1 | TRDD3 | CALGGYLPITGGYLPHSYTDKLIF | TGTGCTCTTGGGGGATACCTTCCTATTACTGGGGGATACTTACCGCACTCTTACACCGATAAACTCATCTTT
TRDJ1 | many | TRDV2 | TRDD3 | CACTYWGFPYTDKLIF | TGTGCCTGTACCTACTGGGGGTTTCCGTACACCGATAAACTCATCTTT
TRDJ1 | many | TRDV3 | - | CATTACLYFLHDKLIF | TGTGCCACCACCGCCTGCCTCTATTTCCTCCACGATAAACTCATCTTT
TRDJ2 | many | TRDV1 | TRDD3 | CALASFFFTGGTTAQLFF | TGTGCTCTAGCTTCCTTTTTCTTTACTGGGGGAACTACAGCACAACTCTTCTTT
TRDJ1 | many | TRDV2 | TRDD3 | CACDTLPYSGGIRGPDKLIF | TGTGCCTGTGACACCCTCCCGTACTCGGGGGGGATACGGGGGCCCGATAAACTCATCTTT
TRDJ1 | many | TRDV2 | - | CACDTLPSGTDKLIF | TGTGCCTGTGACACCCTCCCTAGTGGCACCGATAAACTCATCTTT
TRDJ1 | many | TRDV1 | - | CALGGLRTPSYTDKLIF | TGTGCTCTTGGGGGATTAAGGACGCCCTCGTACACCGATAAACTCATCTTT
TRDJ3 | medium-sized | TRDV2 | - | CACDTDSWDTRQMFF | TGTGCCTGTGACACCGACTCCTGGGACACCCGACAGATGTTTTTC
TRDJ1 | many | TRDV1 | - | CALGECSSAMTWGSYTDKLIF | TGTGCTCTTGGGGAATGTAGTAGTGCGATGACCTGGGGATCGTACACCGATAAACTCATCTTT
TRDJ3 | many | TRDV2 | - | CACDAGGTSWDTRQMFF | TGTGCCTGTGACGCGGGGGGTACCTCCTGGGACACCCGACAGATGTTTTTC
TRDJ1 | many | TRDV1 | TRDD3 | CALGEECSLGAPYTDKLIF | TGTGCTCTTGGGGAAGAGTGCAGCCTGGGGGCCCCGTACACCGATAAACTCATCTTT
TRDJ1 | few | TRDV1 | TRDD3 | CAIGESPIGGDTSTDKLIF | TGTGCTATTGGGGAATCGCCAATCGGGGGGGATACATCCACCGATAAACTCATCTTT
TRDJ1 | many | TRDV3 | TRDD3 | CAFKISFYWGIRYTDKLIF | TGTGCCTTTAAGATATCCTTCTACTGGGGGATACGGTACACCGATAAACTCATCTTT
TRDJ1 | many | TRDV2 | TRDD3 | CACDIVRYITGEQYTDKLIF | TGTGCCTGTGACATCGTTCGCTATATTACTGGGGAGCAGTACACCGATAAACTCATCTTT
TRDJ3 | many | TRDV2 | - | CACDVLGDTRQMFF | TGTGCCTGTGACGTACTGGGGGACACCCGACAGATGTTTTTC
TRDJ1 | many | TRAV38-2/DV8 | TRDD2 | CAYMRVEAFLRFTGYGVYTDKLIF | TGTGCTTATATGAGAGTCGAGGCCTTCCTACGCTTTACAGGATATGGGGTGTACACCGATAAACTCATCTTT
TRDJ1 | many | TRDV1 | TRDD3 | CALGELEVGDATDKLIF | TGTGCTCTTGGGGAACTAGAGGTGGGGGATGCCACCGATAAACTCATCTTT